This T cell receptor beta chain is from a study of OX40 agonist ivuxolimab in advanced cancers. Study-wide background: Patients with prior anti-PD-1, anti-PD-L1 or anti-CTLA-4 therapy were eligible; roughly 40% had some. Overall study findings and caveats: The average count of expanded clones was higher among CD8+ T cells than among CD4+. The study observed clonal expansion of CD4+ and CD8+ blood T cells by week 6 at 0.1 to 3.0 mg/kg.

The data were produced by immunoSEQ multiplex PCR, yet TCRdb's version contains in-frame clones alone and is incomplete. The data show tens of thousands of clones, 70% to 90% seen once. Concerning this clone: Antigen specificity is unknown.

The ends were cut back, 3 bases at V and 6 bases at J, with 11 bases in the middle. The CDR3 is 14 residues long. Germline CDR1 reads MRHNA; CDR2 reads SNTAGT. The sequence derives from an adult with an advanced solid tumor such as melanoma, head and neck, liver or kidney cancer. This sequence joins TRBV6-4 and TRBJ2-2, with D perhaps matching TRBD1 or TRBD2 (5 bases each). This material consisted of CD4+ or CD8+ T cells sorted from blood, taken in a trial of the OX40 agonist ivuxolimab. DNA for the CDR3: TGTGCCAGCAGTGAGACCGGGGCAGCCGGGGAGCTGTTTTTT. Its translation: CASSETGAAGELFF.